This T cell receptor (beta chain) was recovered during a study of cytomegalovirus exposure and HLA in healthy donors. Researchers ran the PCR with 60 Vbeta and 13 Jbeta primers. Assay: immunoSEQ multiplex PCR; the TCRdb copy retains only in-frame clones and omits some. The sample consists of some 200,000 clones, roughly 79% of them appearing once. Worth noting for this clone: No antigen is known for it.

The V gene end was trimmed by 5 bases and the J gene end by 3 bases; junction bases not matched to a gene: 4. Germline CDR1 GTSNPN, CDR2 SVGIG (reference sequence). This CDR3 spans 12 amino acids. Overall study results and limits: Earlier analysis yielded a pattern in which most TCR beta V segments were productive about 87% or about 30% of the time. A link between a missense DCLRE1C variant and TCR beta V- and J-gene trimming emerged from a later analysis.

Sequencing used PBMCs. This clonotype originated in a woman aged 25 to 39 in good health and CMV-seropositive. V usage is TRBV30 and J usage is TRBJ2-7; TRBD2 matches 7 bases. This CDR3 is CAWGEGNYEQYF. The CDR3 region has the DNA TGTGCCTGGGGGGAGGGCAACTACGAGCAGTACTTC. Supplemented by reference TRBV30 and TRBJ2-7, the full variable domain reads SQTIHQWPATLVQPVGSPLSLECTVEGTSNPNLYWYRQAAGRGLQLLFYSVGIGQISSEVPQNLSASRPQDRQFILSSKKLLLSDSGFYLCAWGEGNYEQYFGPGTRLTVT.